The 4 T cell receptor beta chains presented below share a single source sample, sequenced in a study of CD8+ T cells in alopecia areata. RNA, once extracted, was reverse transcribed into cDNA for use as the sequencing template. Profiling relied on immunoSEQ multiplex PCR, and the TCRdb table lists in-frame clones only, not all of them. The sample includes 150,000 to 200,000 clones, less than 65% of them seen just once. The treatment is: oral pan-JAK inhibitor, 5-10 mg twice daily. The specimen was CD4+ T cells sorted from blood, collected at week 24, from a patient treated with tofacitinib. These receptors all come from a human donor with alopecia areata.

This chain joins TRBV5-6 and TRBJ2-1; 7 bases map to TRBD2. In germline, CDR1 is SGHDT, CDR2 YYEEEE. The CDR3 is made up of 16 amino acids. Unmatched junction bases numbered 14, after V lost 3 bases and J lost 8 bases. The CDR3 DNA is TGTGCCAGCAGCTCCCTGGGGGAGGGCTTAAAGGATGAGCAGTTCTTC. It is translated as CASSSLGEGLKDEQFF.

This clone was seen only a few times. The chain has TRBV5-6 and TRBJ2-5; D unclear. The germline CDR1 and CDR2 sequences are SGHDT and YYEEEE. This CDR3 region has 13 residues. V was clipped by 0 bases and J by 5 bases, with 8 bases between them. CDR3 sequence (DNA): TGTGCCAGCAGCTTGGCTGGTGGGGAGACCCAGTACTTC. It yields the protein CASSLAGGETQYF. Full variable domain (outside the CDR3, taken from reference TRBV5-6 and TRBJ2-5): DAGVTQSPTHLIKTRGQQVTLRCSPKSGHDTVSWYQQALGQGPQFIFQYYEEEERQRGNFPDRFSGHQFPNYSSELNVNALLLGDSALYLCASSLAGGETQYFGPGTRLLVL.

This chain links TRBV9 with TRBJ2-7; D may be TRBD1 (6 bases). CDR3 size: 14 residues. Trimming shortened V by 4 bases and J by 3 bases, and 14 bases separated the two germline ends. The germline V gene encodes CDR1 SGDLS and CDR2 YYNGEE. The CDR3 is CASSPQGQVYEQYF. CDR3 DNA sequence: TGTGCCAGCAGCCCTCAGGGGCAGGTCTACGAGCAGTACTTC. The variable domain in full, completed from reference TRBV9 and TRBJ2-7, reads DSGVTQTPKHLITATGQRVTLRCSPRSGDLSVYWYQQSLDQGLQFLIQYYNGEERAKGNILERFSAQQFPDLHSELNLSSLELGDSALYFCASSPQGQVYEQYFGPGTRLTVT.

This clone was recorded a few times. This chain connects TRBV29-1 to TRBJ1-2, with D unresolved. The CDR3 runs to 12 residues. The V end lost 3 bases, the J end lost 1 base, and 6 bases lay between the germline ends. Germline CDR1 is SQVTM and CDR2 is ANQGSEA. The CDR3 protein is CSVDSLNYGYTF. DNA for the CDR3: TGCAGCGTTGATTCCCTTAACTATGGCTACACCTTC.